This T cell receptor (beta chain) originates from a study of T-cell reconstitution after alpha-beta-depleted transplantation in children. Using unique molecular identifiers, the investigators prepared the TCRbeta library. TCRdb re-derived calls from the PCR reads in MiXCR, one entry per CDR3 protein. The sample lists about 510,000 distinct CDR3 sequences, 11% occurring once. Findings and caveats of the study: The origin of alpha-beta T cells about two months after transplant was reportedly several hundred expanded graft clones.

Trimming removed 6 bases at V and 0 bases at J, with 10 bases between. Germline V gives CDR1 SGHTA, CDR2 FQGTGA. The CDR3 runs to 14 residues. Remarks on this clonotype: What it binds is unknown.

This clonotype originated in a female patient between 2 and 15 years old who had a stem cell transplant for aplastic anemia, so the T cells may come from the graft donor. Specimen: PBMCs, mostly from graft donor cells, collected 180 days after TCRalphabeta/CD19-depleted stem cell transplant. V usage is TRBV7-3 and J usage is TRBJ2-3; unclear D gene. Written as DNA, the CDR3 is TGTGCCAGCAGTCAGGCACCCAGCACAGATACGCAGTATTTT. It translates to CASSQAPSTDTQYF.